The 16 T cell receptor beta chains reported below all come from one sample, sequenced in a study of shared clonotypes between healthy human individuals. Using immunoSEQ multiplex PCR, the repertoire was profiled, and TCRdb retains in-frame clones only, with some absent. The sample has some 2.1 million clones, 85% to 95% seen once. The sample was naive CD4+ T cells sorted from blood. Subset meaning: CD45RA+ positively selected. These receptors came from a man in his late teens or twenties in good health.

Here the CDR3 reads CASSLRGLVQETQYF. CDR3 in DNA: TGTGCCAGCAGCTTAAGGGGGTTGGTACAAGAGACCCAGTACTTC. V gene TRBV7-3 combines with J gene TRBJ2-5, with D perhaps being TRBD1 or TRBD2 (5 bases each). V was clipped by 1 base and J by 2 bases, with 11 bases between them. Germline CDR1 reads SGHTA; CDR2 reads FQGTGA. The CDR3 is 15 amino acids.

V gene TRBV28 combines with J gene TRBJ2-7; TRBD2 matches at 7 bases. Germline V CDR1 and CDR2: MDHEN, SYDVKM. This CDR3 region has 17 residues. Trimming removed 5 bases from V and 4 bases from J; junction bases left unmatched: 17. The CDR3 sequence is CASSGRAAGKRRYEQYF. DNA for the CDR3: TGTGCCAGCAGTGGGAGGGCAGCGGGGAAGAGGAGGTACGAGCAGTACTTC.

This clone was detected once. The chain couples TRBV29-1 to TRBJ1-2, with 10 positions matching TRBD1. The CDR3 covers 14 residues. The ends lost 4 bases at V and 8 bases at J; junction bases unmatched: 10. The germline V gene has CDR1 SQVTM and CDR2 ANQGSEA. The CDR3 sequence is CSVGTGTGVRGYTF. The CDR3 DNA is TGCAGCGTTGGGACCGGGACAGGGGTGCGCGGCTACACCTTC.

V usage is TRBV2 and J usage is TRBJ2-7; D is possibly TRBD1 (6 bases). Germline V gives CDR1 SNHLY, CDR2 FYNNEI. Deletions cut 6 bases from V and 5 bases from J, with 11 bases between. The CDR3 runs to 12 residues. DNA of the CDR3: TGTGCCAGCAGGATTCAGGGGAACGAGCAGTACTTC. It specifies CASRIQGNEQYF.

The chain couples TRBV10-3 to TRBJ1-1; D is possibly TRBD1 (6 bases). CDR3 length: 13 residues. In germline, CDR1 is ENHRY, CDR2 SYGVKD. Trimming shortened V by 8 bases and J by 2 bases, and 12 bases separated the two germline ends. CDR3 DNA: TGTGCCATCGAGTCCAGGGGAAACACTGAAGCTTTCTTT. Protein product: CAIESRGNTEAFF.

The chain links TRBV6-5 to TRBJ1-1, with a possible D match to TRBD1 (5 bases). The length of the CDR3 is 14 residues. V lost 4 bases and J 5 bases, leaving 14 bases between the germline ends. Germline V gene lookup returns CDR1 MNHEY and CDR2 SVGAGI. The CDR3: CASSSRGAGTEAFF. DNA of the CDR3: TGTGCCAGCAGTTCCCGAGGCGCAGGGACTGAAGCTTTCTTT.

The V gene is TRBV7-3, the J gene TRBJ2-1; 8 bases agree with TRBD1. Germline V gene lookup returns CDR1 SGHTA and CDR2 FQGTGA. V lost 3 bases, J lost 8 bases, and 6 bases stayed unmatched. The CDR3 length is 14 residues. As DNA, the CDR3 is TGTGCCAGCAGCTTTCAGGGGGCGAGCGATGAGCAGTTCTTC. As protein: CASSFQGASDEQFF.

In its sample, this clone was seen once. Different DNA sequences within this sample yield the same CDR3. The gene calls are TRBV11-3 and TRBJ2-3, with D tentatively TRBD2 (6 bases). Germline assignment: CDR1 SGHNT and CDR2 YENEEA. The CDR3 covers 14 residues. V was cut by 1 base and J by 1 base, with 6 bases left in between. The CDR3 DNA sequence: TGTGCCAGCAGCTTAGCGGGAGGCACAGATACGCAGTATTTT. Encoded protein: CASSLAGGTDTQYF.

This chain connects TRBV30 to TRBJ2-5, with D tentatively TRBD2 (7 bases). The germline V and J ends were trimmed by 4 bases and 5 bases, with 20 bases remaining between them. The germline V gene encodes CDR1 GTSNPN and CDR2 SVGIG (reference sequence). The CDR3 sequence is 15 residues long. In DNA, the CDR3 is TGTGCCTGGAAGGGACATGGGGGGGGCCGGGAGACCCAGTACTTC. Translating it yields CAWKGHGGGRETQYF.

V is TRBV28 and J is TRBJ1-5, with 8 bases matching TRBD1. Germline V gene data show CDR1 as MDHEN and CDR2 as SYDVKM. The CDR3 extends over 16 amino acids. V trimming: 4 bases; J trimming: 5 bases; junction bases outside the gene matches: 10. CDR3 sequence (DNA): TGTGCCAGCAGTTCCGGAGACAGGGGTTTATATCAGCCCCAGCATTTT. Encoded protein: CASSSGDRGLYQPQHF.

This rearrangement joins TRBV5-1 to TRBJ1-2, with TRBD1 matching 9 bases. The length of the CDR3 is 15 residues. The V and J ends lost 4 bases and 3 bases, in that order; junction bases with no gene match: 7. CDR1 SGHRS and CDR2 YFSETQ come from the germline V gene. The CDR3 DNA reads TGCGCCAGCAGCCGAACAGGGGGCGCCGACTATGGCTACACCTTC. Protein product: CASSRTGGADYGYTF.

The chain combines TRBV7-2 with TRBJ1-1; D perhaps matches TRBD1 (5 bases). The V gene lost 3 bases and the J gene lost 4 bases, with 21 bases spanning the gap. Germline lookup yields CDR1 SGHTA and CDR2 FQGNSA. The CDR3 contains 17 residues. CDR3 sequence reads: CASSFLGSRLGVTEAFF. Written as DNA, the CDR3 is TGTGCCAGCAGCTTTCTGGGCTCTAGACTAGGGGTCACTGAAGCTTTCTTT.

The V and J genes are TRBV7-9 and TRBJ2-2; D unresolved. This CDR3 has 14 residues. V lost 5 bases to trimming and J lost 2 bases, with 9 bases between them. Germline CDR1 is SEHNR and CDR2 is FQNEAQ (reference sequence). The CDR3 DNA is TGTGCCAGCAGCCTAAAACCAAACACCGGGGAGCTGTTTTTT. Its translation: CASSLKPNTGELFF.

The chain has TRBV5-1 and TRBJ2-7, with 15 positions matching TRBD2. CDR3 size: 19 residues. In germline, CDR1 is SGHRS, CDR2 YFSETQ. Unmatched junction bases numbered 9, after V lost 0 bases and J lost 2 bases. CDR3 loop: CASSLVGGTSGRRPYEQYF. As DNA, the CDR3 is TGCGCCAGCAGCTTGGTAGGCGGGACTAGCGGGAGGAGGCCCTACGAGCAGTACTTC.

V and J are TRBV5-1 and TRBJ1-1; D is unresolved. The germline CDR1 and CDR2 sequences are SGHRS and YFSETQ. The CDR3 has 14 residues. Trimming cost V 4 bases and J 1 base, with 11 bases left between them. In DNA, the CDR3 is TGCGCCAGCAGCACCGGACGGGCGAACACTGAAGCTTTCTTT. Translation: CASSTGRANTEAFF.

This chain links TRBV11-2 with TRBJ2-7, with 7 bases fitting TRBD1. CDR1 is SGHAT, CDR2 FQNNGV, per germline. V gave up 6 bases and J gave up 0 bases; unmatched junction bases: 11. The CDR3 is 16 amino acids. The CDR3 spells CASSRLGGRGSYEQYF. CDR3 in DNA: TGTGCCAGCAGTCGTCTAGGGGGCAGGGGCTCCTACGAGCAGTACTTC.